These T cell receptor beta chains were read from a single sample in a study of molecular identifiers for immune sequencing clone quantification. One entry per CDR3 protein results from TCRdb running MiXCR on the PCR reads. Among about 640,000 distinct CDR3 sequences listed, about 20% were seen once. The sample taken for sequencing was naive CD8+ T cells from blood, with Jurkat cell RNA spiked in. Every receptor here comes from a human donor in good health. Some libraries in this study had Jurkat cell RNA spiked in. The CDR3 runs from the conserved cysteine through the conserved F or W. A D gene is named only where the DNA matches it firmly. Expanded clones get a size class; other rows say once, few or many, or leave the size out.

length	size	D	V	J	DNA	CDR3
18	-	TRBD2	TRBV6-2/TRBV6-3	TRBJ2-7	TGTGCCAGCAGTCCCTCCCCACCACGACTAGCGGGGGCGAATGAGCAGTACTTC	CASSPSPPRLAGANEQYF
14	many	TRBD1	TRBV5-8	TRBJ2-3	TGTGCCAGCAACCCGGGACAGGCCACAGATACGCAGTATTTT	CASNPGQATDTQYF
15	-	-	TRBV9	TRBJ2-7	TGTGCCAGCAGCGTAGGCAGGGGTCGAACCTACGAGCAGTACTTC	CASSVGRGRTYEQYF
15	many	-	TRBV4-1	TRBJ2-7	TGCGCCAGCAGCCAAGCCGCAGGGACCTACTACGAGCAGTACTTC	CASSQAAGTYYEQYF
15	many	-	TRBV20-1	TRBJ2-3	TGCAGTGCTAGTGTATCCGGGGCGGCCCCAGATACGCAGTATTTT	CSASVSGAAPDTQYF
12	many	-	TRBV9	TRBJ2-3	TGTGCCAGCAGCGCCCAAGCAGATACGCAGTATTTT	CASSAQADTQYF
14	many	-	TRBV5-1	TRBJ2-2	TGCGCCAGCAGCTCAGTTAGTCACACCGGGGAGCTGTTTTTT	CASSSVSHTGELFF
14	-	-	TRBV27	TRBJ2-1	TGTGCCAGCAGCTCTAGCGATTCTTTAGATGAGCAGTTCTTC	CASSSSDSLDEQFF
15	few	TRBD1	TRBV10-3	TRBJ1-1	TGTGCCATCAGTGAGTCGACAGGGGCGGGAACTGAAGCTTTCTTT	CAISESTGAGTEAFF
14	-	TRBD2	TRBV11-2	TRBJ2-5	TGTGCCAGCAGCTCCTGGGAGGGATCGGAGACCCAGTACTTC	CASSSWEGSETQYF
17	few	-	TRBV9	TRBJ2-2	TGTGCCAGCAGCGTAGCTAGGGCAGACGCGGACACCGGGGAGCTGTTTTTT	CASSVARADADTGELFF
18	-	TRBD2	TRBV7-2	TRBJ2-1	TGTGCCAGCAGCTTGATCGGGACTAGCGGAATCTCCTACAATGAGCAGTTCTTC	CASSLIGTSGISYNEQFF
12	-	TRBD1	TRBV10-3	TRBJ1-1	TGTGCCATCAGTGGACAGGGCTGGGAAGCTTTCTTT	CAISGQGWEAFF
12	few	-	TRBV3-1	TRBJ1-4	TGTGCCAGCAGCCAAGATGACAGAGAACTGTTTTTT	CASSQDDRELFF